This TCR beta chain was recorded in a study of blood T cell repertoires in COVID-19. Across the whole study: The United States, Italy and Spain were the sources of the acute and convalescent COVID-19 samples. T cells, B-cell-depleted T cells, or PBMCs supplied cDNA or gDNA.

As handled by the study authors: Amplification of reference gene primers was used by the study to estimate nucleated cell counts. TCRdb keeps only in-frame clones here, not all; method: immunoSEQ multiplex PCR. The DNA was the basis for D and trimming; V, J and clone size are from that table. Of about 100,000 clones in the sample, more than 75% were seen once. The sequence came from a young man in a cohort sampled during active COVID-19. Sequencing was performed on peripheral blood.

The CDR3 loop is CASSQGQGRYYGYTF. The CDR3 DNA reads as TGTGCCAGCAGCCAAGGACAGGGGCGCTACTATGGCTACACCTTC. The chain recombines TRBV3-1 (or the pseudogene TRBV3-2) with TRBJ1-2; 8 nucleotides match TRBD1. CDR1 and CDR2 (germline): LGHDT, YNNKEL (reference sequence). The V gene end was trimmed by 1 base and the J gene end by 3 bases; junction bases not matched to a gene: 4. This CDR3 region has 15 residues.